Listed here are 12 T cell receptor beta chains from one sample, sequenced in a study of CD8 T cells in ankylosing spondylitis. TCRdb re-derived calls from the 5' RACE reads in MiXCR, one entry per CDR3 protein. The table has 220,000 or so distinct CDR3 sequences, about 10% seen once; the top ten hold 20% to 25%. Input material: blood, either unsorted or a sorted T cell fraction (not recorded which). The receptors stem from a male donor with ankylosing spondylitis or in good health (not recorded which).

This clonotype has at least ten counts. The chain couples TRBV15 to TRBJ1-1; 7 bases match TRBD1. The CDR3 loop spans 17 amino acids. CDR1 and CDR2 (germline): LNHNV, YYDKDF (reference sequence). After removal of 2 bases from V and 0 bases from J, the junction contained 9 bases not matched to a gene. In DNA form, the CDR3 reads TGTGCCACCAGCAGACCCGCTTCCGGGACAGTGAACACTGAAGCTTTCTTT. Its protein is CATSRPASGTVNTEAFF.

This clonotype occurred a few times. The rearrangement links TRBV28 to TRBJ2-6; 10 bases are shared with TRBD1. Germline V lookup: CDR1 MDHEN, CDR2 SYDVKM. V trimming: 10 bases; J trimming: 0 bases; junction bases outside the gene matches: 6. The CDR3 is 16 amino acids. CDR3 bases: TGTGCCACCAGGACAGGGGGGAACTCTGGGGCCAACGTCCTGACTTTC. As protein: CATRTGGNSGANVLTF.

A few counts support this clonotype. The rearrangement uses TRBV7-2 and TRBJ2-3; D might be TRBD1 (5 bases). The V gene lost 1 base and the J gene lost 0 bases, with 11 bases spanning the gap. The V gene's germline CDR1 is SGHTA and CDR2 FQGNSA. This CDR3 spans 16 amino acids. CDR3 nucleotides: TGTGCCAGCAGCTTAGACAGGAGCTCTAGCACAGATACGCAGTATTTT. Protein: CASSLDRSSSTDTQYF. The whole variable domain, remainder taken from reference TRBV7-2 and TRBJ2-3, is GAGVSQSPSNKVTEKGKDVELRCDPISGHTALYWYRQSLGQGLEFLIYFQGNSAPDKSGLPSDRFSAERTGGSVSTLTIQRTQQEDSAVYLCASSLDRSSSTDTQYFGPGTRLTVL.

This clonotype was seen repeatedly, ten times or more. The chain employs TRBV24-1 and TRBJ1-1; 8 nucleotides line up with TRBD1. Per germline, CDR1 KGHDR and CDR2 SFDVKD. The CDR3 consists of 16 residues. J was trimmed by 0 bases and V by 0 bases; bases with no gene match: 2. The chain's CDR3 is CATSDLKDRVNTEAFF. CDR3 in DNA: TGTGCCACCAGTGATTTGAAGGACAGGGTGAACACTGAAGCTTTCTTT.

This clonotype was observed at least ten times. DNA of the CDR3: TGCAGTGCTAGGCCCTGGGACAGGGGGTTCACTGAAGCTTTCTTT. Amino acids: CSARPWDRGFTEAFF. The chain couples TRBV20-1 to TRBJ1-1; 11 nucleotides align to TRBD1. Germline values: CDR1 DFQATT, CDR2 SNEGSKA (reference sequence). V lost 3 bases, J lost 4 bases, and 7 bases stayed unmatched. The CDR3 consists of 15 residues.

Only a few counts were recorded for this clonotype. V gene TRBV7-2 combines with J gene TRBJ2-5, with D unclear. The CDR3 runs to 16 residues. Germline-derived CDR1 and CDR2 are SGHTA and FQGNSA. V shed 1 base and J shed 9 bases, with 21 bases lying between them. In DNA form, the CDR3 reads TGTGCCAGCAGCTTAGGGGTCTCGGTAGCTGGGTTCTCCCAGTACTTC. Residues: CASSLGVSVAGFSQYF.

The chain uses TRBV20-1 and TRBJ1-4, with D perhaps TRBD1 (6 bases). Trimming pared 6 bases from V and 8 bases from J, leaving 19 bases between. There are 14 residues in the CDR3. Germline lookup yields CDR1 DFQATT and CDR2 SNEGSKA (reference sequence). CDR3 nucleotides: TGCAGTGCACCGGCGGGGGCTCTTAAGGAAAAACTGTTTTTT. Amino acid sequence: CSAPAGALKEKLFF.

This clonotype occurred many times. The junction departs from the called germline gene at one end, perhaps through a read error. The chain joins TRBV7-3 to TRBJ2-2; 10 bases are a match to TRBD2. The CDR3 sequence is 15 residues long. CDR1 and CDR2 from the germline V gene are SGHTA and FQGTGA. The chain's CDR3 is CASSSGLAKTGELFF. CDR3 DNA sequence: TGTGCCAGCAGCTCGGGACTAGCGAAAACCGGGGAGCTGTTTTTT. Full variable domain (remainder filled in from reference TRBV7-3 and TRBJ2-2): GAGVSQTPSNKVTEKGKYVELRCDPISGHTALYWYRQSLGQGPEFLIYFQGTGAADDSGLPNDRFFAVRPEGSVSTLKIQRTERGDSAVYLCASSSGLAKTGELFFGEGSRLTVL.

The rearrangement links TRBV5-1 to TRBJ2-1, with 12 bases that match TRBD2. Germline assignment: CDR1 SGHRS and CDR2 YFSETQ. The CDR3 has 16 amino acids. V lost 4 bases, J lost 2 bases, and 4 bases stayed unmatched. The CDR3 sequence: CASSPTSGGTYNEQFF. CDR3 sequence (DNA): TGCGCCAGCAGCCCTACTAGCGGGGGGACCTACAATGAGCAGTTCTTC.

This clonotype was counted at least ten times. The V call is TRBV5-1, the J call TRBJ2-7, with D uncertain. Trimming removed 0 bases at V and 5 bases at J, with 9 bases between. Germline V gives CDR1 SGHRS, CDR2 YFSETQ. There are 13 residues in the CDR3. The CDR3 sequence is CASSLALGHEQYF. CDR3 in DNA: TGCGCCAGCAGCTTGGCTTTGGGTCACGAGCAGTACTTC.

Details on this clonotype: The junction departs from germline at one end; a sequencing error may be responsible. The chain has TRBV20-1 and TRBJ1-2, with TRBD1 identical over 9 bases. The CDR3 is 16 amino acids. Germline CDR1 DFQATT, CDR2 SNEGSKA (reference sequence). Here the CDR3 reads CSAQAWGDRENYGYPF. CDR3 in DNA: TGCAGTGCCCAAGCTTGGGGGGACAGGGAAAACTATGGCTACCCCTTC.

This clonotype was seen at least ten times. J is TRBJ1-1 and V is TRBV20-1; the D gene is possibly TRBD1 (5 bases). V lost 5 bases, J lost 10 bases, and 32 bases lay in between. Germline V gives CDR1 DFQATT, CDR2 SNEGSKA (reference sequence). CDR3 length: 17 residues. In DNA, the CDR3 is TGCAGTGCTTTATCCGACTCCCTCGGACATCCCTGGGGGGGAGCTTTCTTT. Translating it yields CSALSDSLGHPWGGAFF.